This T cell receptor (beta chain) was recorded in a study of beta chain features in type 1 diabetes. This clone was observed a handful of times. Every isolated RNA sample was fully reverse transcribed, so sequencing captured expressed TCRB transcripts. Libraries were prepared by immunoSEQ multiplex PCR; TCRdb keeps only in-frame clonotypes and omits some of them. Of under 400,000 clones in the sample, around 20% were seen once. The germline V gene has CDR1 LGHNA and CDR2 YSLEER. This CDR3 is built from 15 residues. V was trimmed by 1 base and J by 2 bases, leaving 9 bases between them. This clonotype originated in a woman younger than 30 in good health. The chain couples TRBV4-3 to TRBJ2-1, with D maybe TRBD1 (5 bases). The sample consisted of naive CD4+ T cells from blood. Here the CDR3 DNA reads TGCGCCAGCAGCCAAGGACAGCAGGCCTACAATGAGCAGTTCTTC. Translating it yields CASSQGQQAYNEQFF.